The 13 T cell receptor beta chains presented below share a single source sample, sequenced in a study of blood T cell repertoires in COVID-19. Measured with immunoSEQ multiplex PCR; TCRdb has only the in-frame clones, and not every one. The sample carries 130,000 or so clones, 87% recorded once. The sample consisted of peripheral blood. The receptor source for this set is a woman aged 45 to 65 with acute or convalescent COVID-19.

V and J are TRBV9 and TRBJ1-3; D gene uncertain. Trimming cost V 0 bases and J 4 bases, with 8 bases left between them. Per germline, CDR1 SGDLS and CDR2 YYNGEE. This CDR3 comprises 14 residues. The CDR3 here is CASSVGTVGNTIYF. CDR3 DNA sequence: TGTGCCAGCAGCGTAGGAACAGTCGGAAACACCATATATTTT.

The chain combines TRBV7-2 with TRBJ1-3; D may be TRBD1 (6 bases). CDR1 is SGHTA, CDR2 FQGNSA, per germline. This CDR3 is 15 amino acids long. V shed 1 base and J shed 3 bases, with 10 bases lying between them. The CDR3 DNA reads as TGTGCCAGCAGCTTAGACAGGGCGGGTGGAAACACCATATATTTT. This translates into CASSLDRAGGNTIYF.

The V call is TRBV2, the J call TRBJ2-6; possibly TRBD1 for D (5 bases). With 7 bases removed from V and 2 bases from J, the gap between germline ends came to 12 bases. CDR1 is SNHLY and CDR2 is FYNNEI in the germline V gene. The CDR3 covers 15 residues. Here the CDR3 DNA reads TGTGCCAGCACCGACAGAACTGCTGGGGCCAACGTCCTGACTTTC. Its translation: CASTDRTAGANVLTF.

This clone was observed a single time. This chain connects TRBV5-1 to TRBJ1-1; 7 positions match TRBD1. The CDR3 is 12 residues long. V was clipped by 4 bases and J by 5 bases; unmatched bases: 2. Germline CDR1 is SGHRS and CDR2 is YFSETQ. The CDR3 sequence: CASSIQGTEAFF. The DNA for the CDR3 is TGCGCCAGCAGCATACAGGGGACTGAAGCTTTCTTT.

The chain uses TRBV11-3 and TRBJ2-5, with D unclear. The length of the CDR3 is 13 residues. Trimming took 5 bases from V and 7 from J, leaving 14 bases between them. The germline gives CDR1 SGHNT, CDR2 YENEEA. The CDR3 sequence is CASSPRLSGTQYF. DNA for the CDR3: TGTGCCAGCAGCCCCCGACTCTCTGGGACCCAGTACTTC.

J is TRBJ1-2 and V is TRBV18; D may be TRBD1 (5 bases). The V end lost 4 bases, the J end lost 6 bases, and 12 bases lay between the germline ends. Per the germline V gene, CDR1 is KGHSH and CDR2 is LQKENI. The CDR3 totals 13 residues. DNA of the CDR3: TGTGCCAGCTCACTCACAGGCTCCGATGGCTACACCTTC. As protein: CASSLTGSDGYTF.

The V call is TRBV2, the J call TRBJ1-1; no clear D gene. Germline V gene lookup returns CDR1 SNHLY and CDR2 FYNNEI. V was pared by 7 bases and J by 0 bases, with 6 bases between. The CDR3 runs to 12 residues. The CDR3 DNA reads TGTGCCAGCACAGTAATGAACACTGAAGCTTTCTTT. It yields the protein CASTVMNTEAFF. Looking up the rest from reference TRBV2 and TRBJ1-1 gives the full variable domain: EPEVTQTPSHQVTQMGQEVILRCVPISNHLYFYWYRQILGQKVEFLVSFYNNEISEKSEIFDDQFSVERPDGSNFTLKIRSTKLEDSAMYFCASTVMNTEAFFGQGTRLTVV.

The chain links TRBV12-5 to TRBJ1-1; D uncertain. V dropped 1 base and J dropped 0 bases, with 6 bases sitting between them. Germline V gene sequence: CDR1 LGHNT, CDR2 FRNRAP. The CDR3 sequence is 14 residues long. CDR3 amino acids: CASGLDGVNTEAFF. CDR3 bases: TGTGCTAGTGGTTTGGACGGTGTGAACACTGAAGCTTTCTTT.

This chain joins TRBV4-3 and TRBJ2-7; D may be TRBD1 (5 bases). The CDR3 sequence is 19 residues long. Per the germline V gene, CDR1 is LGHNA and CDR2 is YSLEER. The V and J ends lost 0 bases and 3 bases respectively, with 24 bases between them. This CDR3 is CASSQDLQAGWLRIYEQYF. The CDR3 nucleotides are TGCGCCAGCAGCCAAGATCTTCAGGCAGGGTGGTTACGAATCTACGAGCAGTACTTC.

The J gene is TRBJ2-2, the V gene TRBV4-1, with D maybe TRBD1 (6 bases). Germline CDR1 is MGHRA and CDR2 is YSYEKL. The CDR3 is made up of 17 amino acids. V dropped 0 bases and J dropped 6 bases, with 17 bases sitting between them. CDR3 loop: CASSQDLADRFSGELFF. CDR3 DNA sequence: TGCGCCAGCAGCCAAGATTTGGCAGACAGGTTCTCCGGGGAGCTGTTTTTT.

This clone was seen a few times. The CDR3 spells CASTEGGGGYTF. In DNA, the CDR3 is TGTGCCAGCACGGAGGGAGGAGGTGGCTACACCTTC. The chain recombines TRBV6-5 with TRBJ1-2; D is unresolved. V was clipped by 7 bases and J by 7 bases, with 13 bases between them. Per the germline V gene, CDR1 is MNHEY and CDR2 is SVGAGI. This CDR3 has 12 amino acids.

This chain connects TRBV6-5 to TRBJ1-2; a possible D gene is TRBD1 (5 bases). This CDR3 is 14 amino acids long. In germline, CDR1 is MNHEY, CDR2 SVGAGI. V shed 5 bases and J shed 0 bases, with 10 bases lying between them. This CDR3 reads CASSRQFSNYGYTF. The CDR3 region has the DNA TGTGCCAGCAGTCGACAGTTTTCTAACTATGGCTACACCTTC.

This clone was seen just once. This rearrangement joins TRBV7-9 to TRBJ1-2; 9 bases are a match to TRBD1. The trim removed 5 bases at V and 4 bases at J, leaving 20 bases unmatched. Germline V gene lookup returns CDR1 SEHNR and CDR2 FQNEAQ (reference sequence). CDR3 length: 19 amino acids. Written as DNA, the CDR3 is TGTGCCAGCAGCCCCCTTACCCGGGACAGGGAAAGGGACCCCTATGGCTACACCTTC. Translated, it gives CASSPLTRDRERDPYGYTF.